The rows below give T cell receptor beta chains drawn from one sample of a study of blood T cells in healthy people across ages. Using its own MiXCR run on the 5' RACE reads, TCRdb lists one record per CDR3 protein. The sample has about 1,500,000 distinct CDR3 sequences, 28% seen once. Material for sequencing was blood. The receptors originated from a woman between 25 and 40 years old in good health. Each CDR3 is given with its conserved first and last residue. Fields, in order: clone size, J gene, D gene, V gene, CDR3 protein, CDR3 DNA. D genes are given only for firm matches. Size tells how often a clone was seen (once, few, many) or the class of an expanded clone, and some rows leave it out.

abundance: -
j_gene: TRBJ1-2
d_gene: -
v_gene: TRBV5-1
CDR3aa: CASTLGAAVNYGYTF
CDR3nt: TGCGCCAGCACCCTCGGGGCAGCGGTAAACTATGGCTACACCTTC

abundance: few
j_gene: TRBJ1-4
d_gene: TRBD1
v_gene: TRBV27
CDR3aa: CASSLTGGVWEKLFF
CDR3nt: TGTGCCAGCAGTTTAACAGGGGGAGTTTGGGAAAAACTGTTTTTT

abundance: few
j_gene: TRBJ1-1
d_gene: -
v_gene: TRBV12-3/TRBV12-4
CDR3aa: CASQKRGDQGGAFF
CDR3nt: TGTGCCAGCCAAAAGCGTGGAGACCAAGGGGGGGCTTTCTTT

abundance: -
j_gene: TRBJ1-5
d_gene: -
v_gene: TRBV12-3/TRBV12-4
CDR3aa: CATSQGDNQPQHF
CDR3nt: TGTGCCACCTCTCAGGGTGACAATCAGCCCCAGCATTTT

abundance: few
j_gene: TRBJ2-7
d_gene: -
v_gene: TRBV21-1
CDR3aa: CASRVGGRPTYEQYF
CDR3nt: TGTGCCAGCAGAGTAGGAGGCCGACCGACTTACGAGCAGTACTTC

abundance: -
j_gene: TRBJ2-3
d_gene: -
v_gene: TRBV7-9
CDR3aa: CASSPLLGASGPSSTDTQYF
CDR3nt: TGTGCCAGCAGCCCCTTACTAGGGGCCTCAGGTCCCTCTAGCACAGATACGCAGTATTTT

abundance: -
j_gene: TRBJ1-1
d_gene: -
v_gene: TRBV18
CDR3aa: CASSPPGTRGTEAFF
CDR3nt: TGTGCCAGCTCACCACCGGGGACGAGGGGCACTGAAGCTTTCTTT

abundance: -
j_gene: TRBJ2-1
d_gene: -
v_gene: TRBV2
CDR3aa: CASTVTYYNEQFF
CDR3nt: TGTGCCAGCACTGTGACTTATTACAATGAGCAGTTCTTC

abundance: few
j_gene: TRBJ2-2
d_gene: -
v_gene: TRBV12-3/TRBV12-4
CDR3aa: CASSHTLRGTNTGELFF
CDR3nt: TGTGCCAGCAGTCACACCCTCCGCGGGACCAACACCGGGGAGCTGTTTTTT

abundance: -
j_gene: TRBJ1-1
d_gene: -
v_gene: TRBV20-1
CDR3aa: CSALVGLTEAFF
CDR3nt: TGCAGTGCCCTGGTGGGACTCACTGAAGCTTTCTTT

abundance: few
j_gene: TRBJ2-3
d_gene: -
v_gene: TRBV18
CDR3aa: CASSRGAGSDTQYF
CDR3nt: TGTGCCAGCTCACGGGGAGCGGGCTCAGATACGCAGTATTTT

abundance: -
j_gene: TRBJ1-6
d_gene: -
v_gene: TRBV24-1
CDR3aa: CATSDLTPPDLHF
CDR3nt: TGTGCCACCAGTGACTTGACACCTCCGGACCTCCACTTT

abundance: -
j_gene: TRBJ1-2
d_gene: -
v_gene: TRBV19
CDR3aa: CASSDGPYGYTF
CDR3nt: TGTGCCAGTAGTGACGGACCTTATGGCTACACCTTC

abundance: -
j_gene: TRBJ2-7
d_gene: -
v_gene: TRBV4-1
CDR3aa: CASSRGETGVTYEQYF
CDR3nt: TGCGCCAGCAGCCGGGGGGAAACAGGGGTAACCTACGAGCAGTACTTC

abundance: -
j_gene: TRBJ1-1
d_gene: -
v_gene: TRBV14
CDR3aa: CASSQDWGSRAFF
CDR3nt: TGTGCCAGCAGCCAAGATTGGGGGTCCAGGGCTTTCTTT

abundance: -
j_gene: TRBJ1-6
d_gene: TRBD1
v_gene: TRBV10-3
CDR3aa: CALRDREESPLHF
CDR3nt: TGTGCCCTCCGGGACAGGGAAGAGTCACCCCTCCACTTT

abundance: -
j_gene: TRBJ2-7
d_gene: TRBD2
v_gene: TRBV7-2
CDR3aa: CASSPPTSGHLYEQYF
CDR3nt: TGTGCCAGCAGCCCGCCGACTAGCGGTCACCTCTACGAGCAGTACTTC

abundance: -
j_gene: TRBJ1-5
d_gene: -
v_gene: TRBV29-1
CDR3aa: CSVGLGRDQPQHF
CDR3nt: TGCAGCGTTGGATTGGGCAGGGATCAGCCCCAGCATTTT

abundance: few
j_gene: TRBJ1-1
d_gene: -
v_gene: TRBV28
CDR3aa: CASGMTPNTEAFF
CDR3nt: TGTGCCAGCGGAATGACACCGAACACTGAAGCTTTCTTT

abundance: -
j_gene: TRBJ1-5
d_gene: TRBD1
v_gene: TRBV5-1
CDR3aa: CASSYSTGVEPQHF
CDR3nt: TGCGCCAGCAGCTATTCGACAGGGGTAGAGCCCCAGCATTTT

abundance: few
j_gene: TRBJ2-3
d_gene: -
v_gene: TRBV18
CDR3aa: CASSPPKGGTDTQYF
CDR3nt: TGTGCCAGCTCACCACCGAAGGGGGGCACAGATACGCAGTATTTT

abundance: -
j_gene: TRBJ1-1
d_gene: TRBD1
v_gene: TRBV12-3/TRBV12-4
CDR3aa: CASSLARTTGATEAFF
CDR3nt: TGTGCCAGCAGTTTAGCGCGTACGACAGGGGCCACTGAAGCTTTCTTT

abundance: many
j_gene: TRBJ1-2
d_gene: -
v_gene: TRBV9
CDR3aa: CASSVRASNYGYTF
CDR3nt: TGTGCCAGCAGCGTGAGGGCTTCCAACTATGGCTACACCTTC

abundance: once
j_gene: TRBJ1-1
d_gene: -
v_gene: TRBV2
CDR3aa: CASSENEVNTEAFF
CDR3nt: TGTGCCAGCAGTGAAAATGAGGTGAACACTGAAGCTTTCTTT

abundance: -
j_gene: TRBJ1-6
d_gene: -
v_gene: TRBV6-5
CDR3aa: CASSAPEGSPLHF
CDR3nt: TGTGCCAGCAGTGCCCCCGAGGGATCACCCCTCCACTTT

abundance: many
j_gene: TRBJ2-1
d_gene: TRBD2
v_gene: TRBV6-2/TRBV6-3
CDR3aa: CASSSLRTSGRLNEQFF
CDR3nt: TGTGCCAGCAGTAGCCTCAGGACTAGCGGGAGGCTCAATGAGCAGTTCTTC

abundance: few
j_gene: TRBJ2-3
d_gene: -
v_gene: TRBV2
CDR3aa: CASSEQWEDTQYF
CDR3nt: TGTGCCAGCAGTGAACAGTGGGAAGATACGCAGTATTTT

abundance: many
j_gene: TRBJ2-5
d_gene: TRBD2
v_gene: TRBV5-1
CDR3aa: CASSAASGGRLQETQYF
CDR3nt: TGCGCCAGCAGCGCTGCTAGCGGGGGGCGACTCCAAGAGACCCAGTACTTC

abundance: -
j_gene: TRBJ2-1
d_gene: -
v_gene: TRBV6-6
CDR3aa: CTSSSPVPAEQFF
CDR3nt: TGTACCAGCAGCTCTCCCGTTCCGGCTGAGCAGTTCTTC

abundance: -
j_gene: TRBJ2-4
d_gene: -
v_gene: TRBV12-3/TRBV12-4
CDR3aa: CVSSLNEGAKNIQYF
CDR3nt: TGTGTCAGCAGTTTAAATGAGGGGGCCAAAAACATTCAGTACTTC

abundance: -
j_gene: TRBJ2-5
d_gene: TRBD2
v_gene: TRBV29-1
CDR3aa: CGVFSGEETQYF
CDR3nt: TGCGGCGTTTTTAGCGGGGAGGAGACCCAGTACTTC

abundance: -
j_gene: TRBJ1-6
d_gene: TRBD1
v_gene: TRBV6-4
CDR3aa: CASRQGSLDSPLHF
CDR3nt: TGTGCTAGCAGACAGGGGTCGTTGGATTCACCCCTCCACTTT

abundance: few
j_gene: TRBJ2-7
d_gene: -
v_gene: TRBV20-1
CDR3aa: CSATRGGNEQYF
CDR3nt: TGCAGTGCCACAAGGGGGGGGAACGAGCAGTACTTC

abundance: few
j_gene: TRBJ1-6
d_gene: -
v_gene: TRBV12-3/TRBV12-4
CDR3aa: CASNLGLVSPLHF
CDR3nt: TGTGCCAGCAACCTGGGACTTGTTTCACCCCTCCACTTT

abundance: few
j_gene: TRBJ2-3
d_gene: -
v_gene: TRBV11-2
CDR3aa: CASSFSPTTDTQYF
CDR3nt: TGTGCCAGCAGCTTCAGCCCTACCACAGATACGCAGTATTTT

abundance: many
j_gene: TRBJ2-1
d_gene: -
v_gene: TRBV12-3/TRBV12-4
CDR3aa: CASSNWGRLAEQFF
CDR3nt: TGTGCCAGCAGTAATTGGGGGAGGCTAGCTGAGCAGTTCTTC

abundance: few
j_gene: TRBJ2-2
d_gene: -
v_gene: TRBV2
CDR3aa: CASSVGGSGTGELFF
CDR3nt: TGTGCCAGCAGTGTTGGAGGCTCGGGAACCGGGGAGCTGTTTTTT

abundance: many
j_gene: TRBJ2-1
d_gene: TRBD1
v_gene: TRBV7-2
CDR3aa: CASSLRGQSYNEQFF
CDR3nt: TGTGCCAGCAGCTTAAGGGGACAGTCTTACAATGAGCAGTTCTTC

abundance: many
j_gene: TRBJ2-1
d_gene: TRBD2
v_gene: TRBV29-1
CDR3aa: CSVKGLAGTTTWEQFF
CDR3nt: TGCAGCGTGAAGGGACTAGCGGGGACTACTACGTGGGAGCAGTTCTTC

abundance: many
j_gene: TRBJ2-1
d_gene: -
v_gene: TRBV7-6
CDR3aa: CASSLYSDEQFF
CDR3nt: TGTGCCAGCAGCTTATACAGCGACGAGCAGTTCTTC

abundance: few
j_gene: TRBJ2-7
d_gene: -
v_gene: TRBV7-2
CDR3aa: CASSLGRGLSQYF
CDR3nt: TGTGCCAGCAGCTTAGGTAGGGGATTGAGCCAGTACTTC

abundance: many
j_gene: TRBJ2-3
d_gene: -
v_gene: TRBV6-5
CDR3aa: CASSGGPPRDTQYF
CDR3nt: TGTGCCAGCAGCGGGGGGCCCCCGAGGGATACGCAGTATTTT

abundance: -
j_gene: TRBJ2-5
d_gene: TRBD1
v_gene: TRBV10-3
CDR3aa: CAISRDRAEETQYF
CDR3nt: TGTGCCATCAGCCGGGACAGGGCTGAGGAGACCCAGTACTTC

abundance: -
j_gene: TRBJ1-1
d_gene: -
v_gene: TRBV20-1
CDR3aa: CSARTGGLSFF
CDR3nt: TGCAGTGCTAGGACGGGAGGGCTGTCTTTCTTT

abundance: -
j_gene: TRBJ2-5
d_gene: -
v_gene: TRBV27
CDR3aa: CASSSTRPGGETQYF
CDR3nt: TGTGCCAGCAGTTCCACGAGGCCAGGGGGGGAGACCCAGTACTTC

abundance: few
j_gene: TRBJ2-4
d_gene: -
v_gene: TRBV6-2/TRBV6-3
CDR3aa: CASSQAKNIQYF
CDR3nt: TGTGCCAGCAGCCAAGCCAAAAACATTCAGTACTTC

abundance: -
j_gene: TRBJ1-1
d_gene: TRBD1
v_gene: TRBV27
CDR3aa: CASSAPDRVGDTEAFF
CDR3nt: TGTGCCAGCAGTGCACCGGACAGGGTCGGGGACACTGAAGCTTTCTTT

abundance: many
j_gene: TRBJ1-6
d_gene: -
v_gene: TRBV7-6
CDR3aa: CASSLTSPYSPLHF
CDR3nt: TGTGCCAGCAGCTTGACCTCCCCATACTCACCCCTCCACTTT

abundance: -
j_gene: TRBJ2-7
d_gene: TRBD2
v_gene: TRBV5-6
CDR3aa: CASSYTSGTSYEQYF
CDR3nt: TGTGCCAGCAGCTACACTAGCGGGACTTCCTACGAGCAGTACTTC

abundance: few
j_gene: TRBJ2-7
d_gene: -
v_gene: TRBV5-1
CDR3aa: CASSLLGTEQYF
CDR3nt: TGCGCCAGCAGCTTGCTGGGAACCGAGCAGTACTTC

abundance: few
j_gene: TRBJ2-1
d_gene: -
v_gene: TRBV20-1
CDR3aa: CSARGANERFF
CDR3nt: TGCAGTGCAAGAGGGGCTAATGAGCGGTTCTTC

abundance: -
j_gene: TRBJ2-3
d_gene: TRBD2
v_gene: TRBV15
CDR3aa: CATSGQTSGTETQYF
CDR3nt: TGTGCTACCAGCGGACAGACTAGCGGCACGGAGACGCAGTATTTT

abundance: -
j_gene: TRBJ1-5
d_gene: -
v_gene: TRBV20-1
CDR3aa: CSARDRGKDQPQHF
CDR3nt: TGCAGTGCTAGAGACCGGGGAAAGGATCAGCCCCAGCATTTT

abundance: -
j_gene: TRBJ1-5
d_gene: -
v_gene: TRBV20-1
CDR3aa: CSARGSGNRDNQPQHF
CDR3nt: TGCAGTGCTAGAGGTTCGGGGAACAGGGACAATCAGCCCCAGCATTTT

abundance: many
j_gene: TRBJ2-7
d_gene: TRBD1
v_gene: TRBV10-3
CDR3aa: CAISVNRGSSGEQYF
CDR3nt: TGTGCCATCAGTGTAAACAGGGGGTCATCTGGCGAGCAGTACTTC

abundance: -
j_gene: TRBJ2-7
d_gene: -
v_gene: TRBV7-2
CDR3aa: CASSFGGARNEQYF
CDR3nt: TGTGCCAGCAGCTTCGGCGGGGCGAGGAACGAGCAGTACTTC

abundance: -
j_gene: TRBJ2-2
d_gene: -
v_gene: TRBV11-2
CDR3aa: CASSSSDANTRELFF
CDR3nt: TGTGCCAGCAGCTCTAGCGACGCGAACACCCGGGAGCTGTTTTTT

abundance: -
j_gene: TRBJ1-6
d_gene: -
v_gene: TRBV6-6
CDR3aa: CASSYSKVVSFNSPLHF
CDR3nt: TGTGCCAGCAGTTACTCGAAAGTAGTCAGTTTTAATTCACCCCTCCACTTT